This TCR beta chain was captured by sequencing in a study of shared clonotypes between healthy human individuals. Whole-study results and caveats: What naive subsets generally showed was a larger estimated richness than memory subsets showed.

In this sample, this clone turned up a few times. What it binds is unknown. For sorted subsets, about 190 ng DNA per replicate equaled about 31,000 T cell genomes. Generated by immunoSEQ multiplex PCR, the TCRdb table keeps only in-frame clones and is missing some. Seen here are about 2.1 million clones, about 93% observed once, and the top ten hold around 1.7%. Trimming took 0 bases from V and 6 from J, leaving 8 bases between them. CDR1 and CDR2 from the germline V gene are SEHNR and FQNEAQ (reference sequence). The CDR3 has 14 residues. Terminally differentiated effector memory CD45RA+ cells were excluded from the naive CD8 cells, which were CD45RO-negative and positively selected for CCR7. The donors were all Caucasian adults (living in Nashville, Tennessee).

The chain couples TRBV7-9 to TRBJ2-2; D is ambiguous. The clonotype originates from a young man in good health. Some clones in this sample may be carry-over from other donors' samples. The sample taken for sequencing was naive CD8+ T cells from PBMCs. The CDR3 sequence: CASSLALFSGELFF. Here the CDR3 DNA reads TGTGCCAGCAGCTTAGCCTTGTTTTCCGGGGAGCTGTTTTTT. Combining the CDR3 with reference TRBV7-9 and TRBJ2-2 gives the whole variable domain DTGVSQNPRHKITKRGQNVTFRCDPISEHNRLYWYRQTLGQGPEFLTYFQNEAQLEKSRLLSDRFSAERPKGSFSTLEIQRTEQGDSAMYLCASSLALFSGELFFGEGSRLTVL.